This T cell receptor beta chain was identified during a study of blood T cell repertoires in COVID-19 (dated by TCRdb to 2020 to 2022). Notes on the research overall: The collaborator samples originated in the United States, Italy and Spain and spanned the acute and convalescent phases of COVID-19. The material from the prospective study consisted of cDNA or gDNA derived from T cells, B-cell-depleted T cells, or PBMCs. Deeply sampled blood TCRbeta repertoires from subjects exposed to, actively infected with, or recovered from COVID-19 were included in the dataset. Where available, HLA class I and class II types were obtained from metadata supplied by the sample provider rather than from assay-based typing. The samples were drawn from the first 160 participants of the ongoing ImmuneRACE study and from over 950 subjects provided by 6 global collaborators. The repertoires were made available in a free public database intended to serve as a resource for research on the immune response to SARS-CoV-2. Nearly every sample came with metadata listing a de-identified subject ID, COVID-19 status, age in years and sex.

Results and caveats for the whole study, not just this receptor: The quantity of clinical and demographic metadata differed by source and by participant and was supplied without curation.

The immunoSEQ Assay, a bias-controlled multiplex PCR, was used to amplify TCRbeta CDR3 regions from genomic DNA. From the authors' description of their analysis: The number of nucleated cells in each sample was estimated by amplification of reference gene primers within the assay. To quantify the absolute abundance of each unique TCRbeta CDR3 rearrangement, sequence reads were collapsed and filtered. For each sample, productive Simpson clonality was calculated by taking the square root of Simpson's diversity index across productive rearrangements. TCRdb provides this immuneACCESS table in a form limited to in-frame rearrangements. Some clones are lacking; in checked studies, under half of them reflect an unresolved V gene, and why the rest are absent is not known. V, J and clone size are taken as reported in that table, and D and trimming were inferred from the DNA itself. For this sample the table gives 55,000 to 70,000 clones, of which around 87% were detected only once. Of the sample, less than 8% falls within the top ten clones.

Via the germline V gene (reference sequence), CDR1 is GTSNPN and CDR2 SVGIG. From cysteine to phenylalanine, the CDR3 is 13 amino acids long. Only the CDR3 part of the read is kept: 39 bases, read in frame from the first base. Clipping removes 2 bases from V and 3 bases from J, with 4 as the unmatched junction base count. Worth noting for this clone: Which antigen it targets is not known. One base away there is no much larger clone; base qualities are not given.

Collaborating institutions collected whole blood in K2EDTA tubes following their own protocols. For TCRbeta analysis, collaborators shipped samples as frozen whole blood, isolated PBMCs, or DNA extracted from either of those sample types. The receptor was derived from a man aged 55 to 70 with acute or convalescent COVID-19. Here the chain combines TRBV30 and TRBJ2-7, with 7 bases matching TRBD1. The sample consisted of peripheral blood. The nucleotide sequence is TGTGCCTGGAGTTGGACAGGATACTACGAGCAGTACTTC. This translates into CAWSWTGYYEQYF.